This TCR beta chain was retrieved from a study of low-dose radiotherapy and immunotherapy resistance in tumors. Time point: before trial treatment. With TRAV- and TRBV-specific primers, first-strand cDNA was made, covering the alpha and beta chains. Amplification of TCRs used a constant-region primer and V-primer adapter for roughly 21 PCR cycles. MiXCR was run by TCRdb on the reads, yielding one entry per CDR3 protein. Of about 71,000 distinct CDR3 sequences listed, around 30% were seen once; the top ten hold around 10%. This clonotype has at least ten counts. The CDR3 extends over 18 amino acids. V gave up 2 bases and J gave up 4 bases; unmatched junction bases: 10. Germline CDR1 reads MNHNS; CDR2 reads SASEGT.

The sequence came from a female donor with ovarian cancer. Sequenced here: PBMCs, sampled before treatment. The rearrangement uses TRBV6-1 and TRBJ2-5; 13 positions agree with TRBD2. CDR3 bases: TGTGCCAGCAGTGAAAGGACTAGCGGGAGAAGTTTTAGAGAGACCCAGTACTTC. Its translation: CASSERTSGRSFRETQYF.